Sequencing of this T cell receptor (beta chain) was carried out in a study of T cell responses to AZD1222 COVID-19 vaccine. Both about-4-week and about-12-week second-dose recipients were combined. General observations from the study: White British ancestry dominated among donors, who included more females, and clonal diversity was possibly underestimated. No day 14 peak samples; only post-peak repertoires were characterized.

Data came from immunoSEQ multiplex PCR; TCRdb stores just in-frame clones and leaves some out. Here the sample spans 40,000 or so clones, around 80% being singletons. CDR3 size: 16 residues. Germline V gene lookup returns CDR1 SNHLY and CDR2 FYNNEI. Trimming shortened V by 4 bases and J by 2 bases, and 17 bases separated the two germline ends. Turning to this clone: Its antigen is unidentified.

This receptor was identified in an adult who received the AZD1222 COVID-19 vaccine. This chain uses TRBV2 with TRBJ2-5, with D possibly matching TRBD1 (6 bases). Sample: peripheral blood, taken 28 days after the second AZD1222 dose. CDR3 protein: CASSGGGFEEQETQYF. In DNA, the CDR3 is TGTGCCAGCAGTGGTGGGGGCTTTGAAGAACAAGAGACCCAGTACTTC.